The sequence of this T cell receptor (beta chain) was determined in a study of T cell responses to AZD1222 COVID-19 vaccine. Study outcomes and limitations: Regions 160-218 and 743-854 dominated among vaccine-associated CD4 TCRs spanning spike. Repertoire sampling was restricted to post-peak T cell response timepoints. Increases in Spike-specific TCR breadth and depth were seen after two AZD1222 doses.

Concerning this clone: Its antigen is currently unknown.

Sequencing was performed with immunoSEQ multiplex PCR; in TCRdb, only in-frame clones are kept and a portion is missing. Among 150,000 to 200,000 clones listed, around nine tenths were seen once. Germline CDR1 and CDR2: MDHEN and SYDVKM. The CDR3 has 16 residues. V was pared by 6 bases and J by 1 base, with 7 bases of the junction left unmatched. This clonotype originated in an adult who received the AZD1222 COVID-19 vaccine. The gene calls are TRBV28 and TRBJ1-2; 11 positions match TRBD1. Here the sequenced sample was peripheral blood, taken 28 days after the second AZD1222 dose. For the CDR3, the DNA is TGTGCCAGCAGCTCCCCCGGGACAGGGGGTAACTATGGCTACACCTTC. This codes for CASSSPGTGGNYGYTF.